A single T cell receptor (beta chain) is shown here with its context. The antigen remains undetermined. This specimen comes from a study of Ad26.COV2.S vaccination and SARS-CoV-2 variants. Broader study findings: Recipients of either vaccine or placebo displayed similar breadth of non-spike TCRs. While placebo recipients had lower spike-specific TCR breadth, vaccine recipients had more.

The method was immunoSEQ multiplex PCR; TCRdb's version includes in-frame clones alone and lacks a portion of them. Of about 350,000 clones in the sample, roughly nine tenths were seen once. V shed 0 bases and J shed 10 bases, with 15 bases lying between them. Germline CDR1 is MNHEY and CDR2 is SMNVEV (reference sequence). The CDR3 sequence is 14 residues long. The V call is TRBV27, the J call TRBJ1-2; D may be TRBD1 (6 bases). The receptor comes from a human donor who had recovered from COVID-19. The specimen was peripheral blood, collected after recovery from COVID-19. CDR3: CASSLSNTRGTYTF. Here the CDR3 DNA reads TGTGCCAGCAGTTTATCGAATACCAGGGGCACCTACACCTTC.